The present T cell receptor (beta chain) was sequenced within a study of CD8 T cells in ankylosing spondylitis. Study-level results: Earlier work had already found some motif variants in reactive arthritis synovial fluid and blood. Significant enrichment of disease-linked clones was reported in matched ankylosing spondylitis synovial fluid. Blood of patients with ankylosing spondylitis appeared to be characterized by a TCR beta motif of about eight highly homologous variants. With a CD8+ phenotype, disease-linked clones were relatively rare in peripheral blood.

Each CDR3 protein gets one entry after TCRdb re-called the 5' RACE reads with MiXCR. The sample yields 180,000 or so distinct CDR3 sequences, around a tenth seen once. This clonotype was seen repeatedly, ten times or more. Antigen unknown. Deletions cut 7 bases from V and 6 bases from J, with 19 bases between. Germline V lookup: CDR1 MDHEN, CDR2 SYDVKM. This CDR3 is 14 amino acids long. The sample comprised blood, either unsorted or a sorted T cell fraction (not recorded which). The TCR comes from a male donor with ankylosing spondylitis or in good health (not recorded which). V and J are TRBV28 and TRBJ2-7, with D possibly matching TRBD1 (6 bases). CDR3 sequence reads: CASTEQGRPREQYF. Here the CDR3 DNA reads TGTGCCAGCACCGAACAGGGTCGCCCCCGCGAGCAGTACTTC.